Described below is a single T cell receptor (beta chain) sequence and its context. Germline CDR1 and CDR2: LGHNA and YSLEER. Germline trimming cut 0 bases from V and 4 bases from J; bases unmatched to any gene: 10. The CDR3 consists of 18 residues. Individuals drawn from under 30 US areas were roughly 18 to 89 years old. Assay: immunoSEQ multiplex PCR; the TCRdb copy retains only in-frame clones and omits some. The repertoire holds about 330,000 clones, with over 75% as singletons. This entry belongs to a study of blood T cell repertoires in COVID-19. This clonotype originated in a woman in her thirties who had recovered from COVID-19. Sequencing was carried out using PBMCs or T cells enriched from blood (not recorded which). The gene calls are TRBV4-3 and TRBJ1-2; 11 bases match TRBD1. CDR3 nucleotides: TGCGCCAGCAGCCAAGATATTGGACAGGGGGCCGAAGCCTATGGCTACACCTTC. As protein: CASSQDIGQGAEAYGYTF.